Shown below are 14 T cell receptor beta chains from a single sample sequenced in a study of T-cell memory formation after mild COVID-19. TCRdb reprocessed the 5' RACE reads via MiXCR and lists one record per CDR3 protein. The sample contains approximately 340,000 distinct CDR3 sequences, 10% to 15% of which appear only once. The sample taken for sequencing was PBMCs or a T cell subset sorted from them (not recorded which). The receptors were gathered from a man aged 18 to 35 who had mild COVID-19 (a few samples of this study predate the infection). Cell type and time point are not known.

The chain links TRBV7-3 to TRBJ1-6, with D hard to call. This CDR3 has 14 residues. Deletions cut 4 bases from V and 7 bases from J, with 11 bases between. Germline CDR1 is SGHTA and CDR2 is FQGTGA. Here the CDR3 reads CASSSKGQNSPLHF. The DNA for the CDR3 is TGTGCCAGCAGCTCCAAAGGGCAAAATTCACCCCTCCACTTT.

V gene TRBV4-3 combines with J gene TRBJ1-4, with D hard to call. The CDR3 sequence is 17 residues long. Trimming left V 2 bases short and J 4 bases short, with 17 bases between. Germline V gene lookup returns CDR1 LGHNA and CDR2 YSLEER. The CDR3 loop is CASSQTADPILNEKLFF. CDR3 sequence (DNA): TGCGCCAGCAGCCAAACCGCGGACCCCATCCTTAATGAAAAACTGTTTTTT.

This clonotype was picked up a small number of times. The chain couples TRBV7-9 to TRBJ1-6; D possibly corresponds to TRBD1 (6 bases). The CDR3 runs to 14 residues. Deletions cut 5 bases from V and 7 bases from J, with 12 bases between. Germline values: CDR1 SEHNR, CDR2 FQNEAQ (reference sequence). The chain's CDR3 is CASSKGDNNSPLHF. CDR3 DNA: TGTGCCAGCAGCAAAGGGGACAACAATTCACCCCTCCACTTT.

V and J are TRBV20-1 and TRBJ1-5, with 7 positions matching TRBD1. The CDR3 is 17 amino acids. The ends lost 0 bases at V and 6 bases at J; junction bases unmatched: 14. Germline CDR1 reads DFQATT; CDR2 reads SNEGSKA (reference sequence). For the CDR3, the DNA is TGCAGTGCTAGAGACCAACCCGGGACAGCGCTAAGTCAGCCCCAGCATTTT. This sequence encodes CSARDQPGTALSQPQHF.

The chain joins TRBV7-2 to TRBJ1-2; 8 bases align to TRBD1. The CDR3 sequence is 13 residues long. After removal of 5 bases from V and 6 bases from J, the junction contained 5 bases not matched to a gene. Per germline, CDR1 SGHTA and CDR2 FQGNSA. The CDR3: CASSRGTGDGYTF. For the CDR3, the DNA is TGTGCCAGCAGCCGCGGGACAGGAGATGGCTACACCTTC.

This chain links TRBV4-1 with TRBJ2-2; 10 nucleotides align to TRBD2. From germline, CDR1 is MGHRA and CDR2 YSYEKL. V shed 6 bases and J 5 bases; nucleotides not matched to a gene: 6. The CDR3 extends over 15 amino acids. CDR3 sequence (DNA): TGCGCCAGCAGAGTAGCGGGGGGTAGGACCGGGGAGCTGTTTTTT. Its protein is CASRVAGGRTGELFF.

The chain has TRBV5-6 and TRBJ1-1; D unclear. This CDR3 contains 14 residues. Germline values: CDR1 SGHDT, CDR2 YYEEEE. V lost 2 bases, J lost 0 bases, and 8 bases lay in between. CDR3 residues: CASSFGFMNTEAFF. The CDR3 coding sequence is TGTGCCAGCAGCTTTGGGTTCATGAACACTGAAGCTTTCTTT.

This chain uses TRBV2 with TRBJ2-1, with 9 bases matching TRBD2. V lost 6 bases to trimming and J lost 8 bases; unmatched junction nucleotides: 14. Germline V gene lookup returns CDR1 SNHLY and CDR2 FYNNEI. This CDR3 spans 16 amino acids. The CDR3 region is CASRPESGGLFYEQFF. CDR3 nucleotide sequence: TGTGCCAGCAGGCCTGAGAGCGGGGGGCTGTTCTATGAGCAGTTCTTC.

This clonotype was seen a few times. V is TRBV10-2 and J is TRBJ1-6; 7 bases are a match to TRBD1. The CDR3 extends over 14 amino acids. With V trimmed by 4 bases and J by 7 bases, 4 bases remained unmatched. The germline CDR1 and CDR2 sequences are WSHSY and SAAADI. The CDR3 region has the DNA TGCGCCAGCAGTGGGGACAGAAAAAATTCACCCCTCCACTTT. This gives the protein CASSGDRKNSPLHF.

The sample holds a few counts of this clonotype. The CDR3 is CASSIPRGTTDTQYF. CDR3 bases: TGTGCCAGCAGCATACCTCGGGGGACCACAGATACGCAGTATTTT. The chain combines TRBV5-5 with TRBJ2-3, with TRBD2 as a possible D gene (6 bases). CDR1 and CDR2 (germline): SGHKS, YYEKEE (reference sequence). V was shortened by 4 bases and J by 2 bases, with 14 bases between the two germline ends. CDR3 size: 15 residues.

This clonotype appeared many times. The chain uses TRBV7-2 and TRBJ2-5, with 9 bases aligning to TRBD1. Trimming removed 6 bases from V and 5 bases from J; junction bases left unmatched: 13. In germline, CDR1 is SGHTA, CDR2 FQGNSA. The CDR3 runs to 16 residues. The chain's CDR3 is CASRLQEGDRAETQYF. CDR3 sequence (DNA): TGTGCCAGCAGACTTCAGGAAGGGGACAGGGCGGAGACCCAGTACTTC.

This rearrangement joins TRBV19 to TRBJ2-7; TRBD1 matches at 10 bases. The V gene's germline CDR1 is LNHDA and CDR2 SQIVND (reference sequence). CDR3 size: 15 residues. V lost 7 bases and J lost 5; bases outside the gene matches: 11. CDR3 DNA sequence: TGTGCCAGTACCCCTGACAGGGGGCGCGTCGACGAGCAGTACTTC. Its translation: CASTPDRGRVDEQYF.

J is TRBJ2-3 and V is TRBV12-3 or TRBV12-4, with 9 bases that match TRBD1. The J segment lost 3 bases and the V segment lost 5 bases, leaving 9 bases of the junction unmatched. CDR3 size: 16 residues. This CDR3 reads CASSPPPGQGTDTQYF. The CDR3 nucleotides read TGTGCCAGCAGTCCCCCGCCGGGACAGGGAACAGATACGCAGTATTTT.

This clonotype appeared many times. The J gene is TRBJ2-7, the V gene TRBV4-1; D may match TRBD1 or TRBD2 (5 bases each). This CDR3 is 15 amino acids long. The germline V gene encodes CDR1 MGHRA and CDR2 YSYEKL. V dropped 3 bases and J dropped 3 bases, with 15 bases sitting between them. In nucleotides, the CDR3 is TGCGCCAGCAGCCACCCCGGGGCTGTACGCTACGAGCAGTACTTC. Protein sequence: CASSHPGAVRYEQYF.